The rows below give T cell receptor beta chains drawn from one sample of a study of technical replicates of blood from four donors. Repertoires were generated with immunoSEQ multiplex PCR, while TCRdb's copy carries only in-frame clones and drops some. In the table there are approximately 97,000 clones, 85% to 95% of which are singletons. Sequencing was carried out using T cells isolated from PBMCs. These receptors all stem from a human donor in good health. Both conserved end residues are part of each CDR3. The D gene is left open where the match is weak. Size tells how often a clone was seen (once, few, many) or the class of an expanded clone, and some rows leave it out.

15,-,-,TRBV6-5,TRBJ1-5,CASSLSAQVNQPQHF,TGTGCCAGCAGTTTATCAGCACAGGTGAATCAGCCCCAGCATTTT
11,-,-,TRBV10-3,TRBJ2-5,CAISAGETQYF,TGTGCCATCAGTGCGGGGGAGACCCAGTACTTC
14,-,-,TRBV5-6,TRBJ1-2,CASSLDRVNNGYTF,TGTGCCAGCAGCTTGGACCGGGTTAATAATGGCTACACCTTC
18,-,-,TRBV19,TRBJ2-6,CASRAPLRGVGGANVLTF,TGTGCCAGTAGAGCCCCCCTCAGGGGAGTGGGCGGGGCCAACGTCCTGACTTTC
14,-,once,TRBV19,TRBJ1-1,CASSPTGLDTEAFF,TGTGCCAGTAGCCCTACAGGGTTGGACACTGAAGCTTTCTTT
14,-,-,TRBV9,TRBJ1-1,CASSPRLMNTEAFF,TGTGCCAGCAGCCCCCGTTTAATGAACACTGAAGCTTTCTTT
14,TRBD1,once,TRBV6-6,TRBJ1-1,CASGQGDMNTEAFF,TGTGCCAGCGGACAGGGTGACATGAACACTGAAGCTTTCTTT
14,TRBD1,-,TRBV14,TRBJ1-5,CASSLLQGKQPQHF,TGTGCCAGCAGCCTACTACAGGGGAAACAGCCCCAGCATTTT
13,-,once,TRBV7-2,TRBJ1-1,CASSPERATEAFF,TGTGCCAGCAGCCCCGAGAGAGCCACTGAAGCTTTCTTT
12,-,-,TRBV5-1,TRBJ2-5,CASSHSLETQYF,TGCGCCAGCAGCCACAGTTTAGAGACCCAGTACTTC
16,TRBD1,-,TRBV11-2,TRBJ1-2,CASSLVSSGTGNGYTF,TGTGCCAGCAGCTTAGTTTCATCGGGGACAGGAAATGGCTACACCTTC
16,TRBD2,-,TRBV4-1,TRBJ2-2,CASSQGLAGGTGELFF,TGCGCCAGCAGCCAAGGACTAGCGGGAGGCACCGGGGAGCTGTTTTTT
13,-,-,TRBV28,TRBJ1-4,CAIRTAGNEKLFF,TGTGCCATCAGGACAGCGGGGAATGAAAAACTGTTTTTT
15,-,-,TRBV7-8,TRBJ1-2,CASSSTNRDGGGYTF,TGTGCCAGCAGCTCTACGAACCGGGACGGGGGGGGCTACACCTTC
15,TRBD2,-,TRBV7-2,TRBJ2-5,CASSLGGGAGGTQYF,TGTGCCAGCAGCTTGGGAGGGGGAGCGGGAGGGACCCAGTACTTC
16,-,-,TRBV28,TRBJ1-3,CASSLGPDSPGNTIYF,TGTGCCAGCAGTTTGGGCCCCGACAGTCCTGGAAACACCATATATTTT
14,-,-,TRBV2,TRBJ1-1,CASSPLGVNTEAFF,TGTGCCAGCTCGCCCTTAGGGGTCAACACTGAAGCTTTCTTT